This is a list of T cell receptor beta chains from one sample in a study of PD-1 blockade in classical Hodgkin lymphoma. Produced via immunoSEQ multiplex PCR; TCRdb's table is partial and in-frame only. Altogether 30,000 to 40,000 clones are present, over 65% being singletons, with the ten largest covering under 20%. The material was peripheral blood mononuclear cells (PBMCs), obtained before the second cycle of nivolumab. The receptors derive from a human donor with classical Hodgkin lymphoma. CDR3s include the opening cysteine and the closing phenylalanine or tryptophan. Not all rows give a size; the values are once, few, many and, for expanded clones, a class.

clone size: -; V gene: TRBV25-1; CDR3 protein: CATEEGRTALRDEQFF
clone size: -; V gene: TRBV27; CDR3 protein: CASSLSPALNYGYTF
clone size: -; V gene: TRBV5-1; CDR3 protein: CASSLGSTNEKLFF
clone size: -; V gene: TRBV6-5; CDR3 protein: CASSYVSGEREKLFF
clone size: -; V gene: TRBV6-6; CDR3 protein: CASRPSPATDTQYF
clone size: -; V gene: TRBV9; CDR3 protein: CASSVGHAGGELFF
clone size: few; V gene: TRBV6-1; CDR3 protein: CASSAPGLRFDSPLHF
clone size: few; V gene: TRBV4-1; CDR3 protein: CASSQELYTEAFF
clone size: -; V gene: TRBV5-1; CDR3 protein: CASAGGSRPDTQYF
clone size: once; V gene: TRBV5-6; CDR3 protein: CASSDLGYEQYF
clone size: few; V gene: TRBV5-1; CDR3 protein: CASSDPQETQYF
clone size: -; V gene: TRBV5-6; CDR3 protein: CASSGGPNTEAFF
clone size: -; V gene: TRBV18; CDR3 protein: CASSPQVGETQYF
clone size: -; V gene: TRBV18; CDR3 protein: CASSPPGGGAYLSEQFF
clone size: -; V gene: TRBV7-2; CDR3 protein: CASSSGGAPDTQYF
clone size: -; V gene: TRBV6-6; CDR3 protein: CASSLTRTDTQYF
clone size: -; V gene: TRBV5-8; CDR3 protein: CASSFGQGEDIQYF
clone size: -; V gene: TRBV7-3; CDR3 protein: CASSLTANNSPLHF
clone size: -; V gene: TRBV5-1; CDR3 protein: CASSGQEFTDTQYF
clone size: -; V gene: TRBV6-6; CDR3 protein: CASSYWPGATEKLFF
clone size: -; V gene: TRBV19; CDR3 protein: CASSSHNYEQYF
clone size: -; V gene: TRBV21-1; CDR3 protein: CASILSGGALNEQYF
clone size: -; V gene: TRBV27; CDR3 protein: CASSRGTMGTDQPQHF
clone size: few; V gene: TRBV5-6; CDR3 protein: CASSFGYNEQFF
clone size: -; V gene: TRBV20-1; CDR3 protein: CSAKGYEQFF
clone size: -; V gene: TRBV19; CDR3 protein: CASSLISSTEAFF
clone size: -; V gene: TRBV7-2; CDR3 protein: CASSPSAGLGGTIYF
clone size: -; V gene: TRBV5-1; CDR3 protein: CASSLGVGQETQYF
clone size: few; V gene: TRBV7-2; CDR3 protein: CASRGATNTEAFF
clone size: -; V gene: TRBV5-4; CDR3 protein: CASSYQGANTEAFF
clone size: -; V gene: TRBV4-1; CDR3 protein: CASSQDADSGNTIYF
clone size: -; V gene: TRBV27; CDR3 protein: CASSIYRDSYNSPLHF
clone size: -; V gene: TRBV5-6; CDR3 protein: CASKGDTQYF
clone size: -; V gene: TRBV15; CDR3 protein: CATSRDRLGWRGYEQYF
clone size: -; V gene: TRBV4-2; CDR3 protein: CASSEEGGEETQYF
clone size: few; V gene: TRBV6-6; CDR3 protein: CASSTQGATEAFF
clone size: -; V gene: TRBV10-3; CDR3 protein: CATSPGDYTGELFF
clone size: -; V gene: TRBV27; CDR3 protein: CASSPTQSREQYF
clone size: few; V gene: TRBV7-6; CDR3 protein: CASSSTGSQKETQYF
clone size: -; V gene: TRBV18; CDR3 protein: CASSPWDTQYF
clone size: -; V gene: TRBV27; CDR3 protein: CASKEGTNYGYTF
clone size: -; V gene: TRBV9; CDR3 protein: CASSFGLGVYNEQFF
clone size: -; V gene: TRBV7-2; CDR3 protein: CASSLEVGASTPLHF
clone size: -; V gene: TRBV4-1; CDR3 protein: CASSQGFRENIQYF
clone size: -; V gene: TRBV4-3; CDR3 protein: CASSQDRQGLGTQYF
clone size: few; V gene: TRBV4-1; CDR3 protein: CASSQKGSPAGQGAEEQYF
clone size: -; V gene: TRBV9; CDR3 protein: CASSAGPNTEAFF
clone size: few; V gene: TRBV7-8; CDR3 protein: CASSRDTGRREKLFF
clone size: -; V gene: TRBV2; CDR3 protein: CASSWTSGPYEQYF
clone size: -; V gene: TRBV7-2; CDR3 protein: CASSGSGGETQYF
clone size: -; V gene: TRBV4-3; CDR3 protein: CASSQEAPPSTDTQYF